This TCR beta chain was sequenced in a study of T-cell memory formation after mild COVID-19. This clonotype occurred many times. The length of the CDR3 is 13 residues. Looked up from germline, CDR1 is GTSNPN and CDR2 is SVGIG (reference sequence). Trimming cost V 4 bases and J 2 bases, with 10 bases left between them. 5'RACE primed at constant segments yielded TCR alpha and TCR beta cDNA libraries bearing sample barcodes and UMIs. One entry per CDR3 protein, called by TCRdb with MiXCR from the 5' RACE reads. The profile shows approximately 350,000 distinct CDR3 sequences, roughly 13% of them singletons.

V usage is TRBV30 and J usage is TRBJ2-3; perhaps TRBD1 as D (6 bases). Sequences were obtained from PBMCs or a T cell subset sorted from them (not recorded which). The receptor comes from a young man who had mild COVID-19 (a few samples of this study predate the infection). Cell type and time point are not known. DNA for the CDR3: TGTGCCTGGAACAGGGATTTCACAGATACGCAGTATTTT. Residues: CAWNRDFTDTQYF.